Listed below are T cell receptor beta chains from one sample, sequenced in a study of OX40 agonist ivuxolimab in advanced cancers. Profiling relied on immunoSEQ multiplex PCR, and the TCRdb table lists in-frame clones only, not all of them. The sample lists about 59,000 clones; 83% were seen once. Sequencing was performed on CD4+ or CD8+ T cells sorted from blood, taken in a trial of the OX40 agonist ivuxolimab. The receptors were sampled from an adult with an advanced solid tumor such as melanoma, head and neck, liver or kidney cancer. Each CDR3 is given with its conserved first and last residue.

v_call	j_call	cdr3_length	cdr3_aa
TRBV2	TRBJ1-5	15	CASSDLTTGNQPQHF
TRBV7-2	TRBJ2-7	14	CASSSGQRRNEQYF
TRBV30	TRBJ2-3	15	CAWGRLAGSTDTQYF
TRBV5-1	TRBJ1-1	15	CASSLGTGDNTEAFF
TRBV9	TRBJ1-1	15	CASSVDPGANTEAFF
TRBV5-4	TRBJ1-1	14	CASGHGTPHGEAFF
TRBV6-5	TRBJ2-7	13	CASSYTNSYEQYF
TRBV18	TRBJ1-2	12	CASSPDNYGYTF
TRBV18	TRBJ1-3	17	CASSRSTGGPSGNTIYF
TRBV19	TRBJ1-2	16	CASSPPGRGANYGYTF
TRBV2	TRBJ2-5	12	CASLTIGETQYF
TRBV30	TRBJ2-7	12	CAWEVGAYEQYF
TRBV6-5	TRBJ2-7	13	CASRPPSVYEQYF
TRBV11-3	TRBJ2-1	16	CASSFRASSSYNEQFF
TRBV6-6	TRBJ2-1	15	CASSSSGRAKNEQFF
TRBV7-9	TRBJ2-5	14	CASSLMQGEETQYF
TRBV29-1	TRBJ2-5	12	CSVEVQQETQYF
TRBV5-1	TRBJ2-7	15	CASSLGIGETYEQYF
TRBV6-1	TRBJ2-5	11	CASTTWETQYF
TRBV5-1	TRBJ1-4	14	CASSLETGNEKLFF
TRBV4-1	TRBJ2-7	14	CASSQKTVSYEQYF
TRBV21-1	TRBJ2-7	17	CAKGRDRGFPIPYEQYF
TRBV7-6	TRBJ1-2	13	CASSPDRNYGYTF
TRBV2	TRBJ1-1	12	CASTPGAVEAFF
TRBV11-2	TRBJ1-6	15	CASSLQGQGSKALHF
TRBV2	TRBJ2-7	13	CASSEQGWYEQYF